The T cell receptor (beta chain) described here comes from a study of technical replicates of blood from several donors. V gave up 1 base and J gave up 4 bases; unmatched junction bases: 3. This CDR3 spans 16 amino acids. The germline gives CDR1 MNHEY, CDR2 SVGAGI. This clone is a singleton in its sample. Clones were sequenced by immunoSEQ multiplex PCR, and TCRdb holds only the in-frame ones, with some missing. The repertoire has around 97,000 clones, about 96% of them found once; the top ten carry approximately 0.38%. The sample was T cells isolated from PBMCs. The chain recombines TRBV6-5 with TRBJ2-1, with 11 bases fitting TRBD2. This clonotype was obtained from a human donor in good health. CDR3 sequence reads: CASSYWTSGPYNEQFF. For the CDR3, the DNA is TGTGCCAGCAGTTACTGGACTAGCGGGCCTTACAATGAGCAGTTCTTC.